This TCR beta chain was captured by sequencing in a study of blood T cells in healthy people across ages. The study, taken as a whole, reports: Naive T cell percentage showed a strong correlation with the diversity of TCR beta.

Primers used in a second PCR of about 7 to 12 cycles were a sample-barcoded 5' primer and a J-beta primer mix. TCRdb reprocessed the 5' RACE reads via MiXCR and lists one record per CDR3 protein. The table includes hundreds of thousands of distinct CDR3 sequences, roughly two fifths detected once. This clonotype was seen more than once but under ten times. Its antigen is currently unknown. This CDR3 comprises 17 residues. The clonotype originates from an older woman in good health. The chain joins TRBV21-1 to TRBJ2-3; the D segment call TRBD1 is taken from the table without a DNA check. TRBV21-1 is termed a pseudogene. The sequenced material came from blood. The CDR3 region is CASSKVGGIGSTDTQYF. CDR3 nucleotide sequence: TGTGCCAGCAGCAAAGTGGGCGGAATTGGCTCCACAGATACGCAGTATTTT.